One and the same sample provided the 32 T cell receptor beta chains below, sequenced in a study of chemoradiotherapy in HPV16-positive cancers (dated 2022 in TCRdb). Libraries were prepared through the immunoSEQ multiplex PCR assay. The table comes from immuneACCESS by way of TCRdb, which keeps in-frame sequences with V and J called. Part of the clones is missing from these tables; in studies checked, under half for an unresolved V gene and the rest for unknown reasons. In this sample the table shows under 50,000 clones, around 82% of which occur a single time. The ten largest clonotypes hold more than 4.5% of the sample. Sequencing used blood, obtained from a patient who underwent chemoradiotherapy. These receptors came from a human donor with HPV-associated anogenital cancer.

V and J are TRBV7-2 and TRBJ1-1; the D is unclear. The CDR3 sequence is 11 residues long. V was clipped by 5 bases and J by 7 bases, with 8 bases between them. The germline CDR1 and CDR2 sequences are SGHTA and FQGNSA. CDR3 protein: CASSLRYEAFF. CDR3 bases: TGTGCCAGCAGCCTTAGATATGAAGCTTTCTTT.

The rearrangement links TRBV7-3 to TRBJ2-1; 10 nucleotides line up with TRBD2. In germline, CDR1 is SGHTA, CDR2 FQGTGA. The ends lost 5 bases at V and 6 bases at J; junction bases unmatched: 7. The CDR3 covers 15 residues. In DNA form, the CDR3 reads TGTGCCAGCAGCCCGAGCGGGGGGGCTGCCAATGAGCAGTTCTTC. Its translation: CASSPSGGAANEQFF.

On this clone: Mismatch with germline at one junction end may stem from a read error. The J gene is TRBJ1-5, the V gene TRBV10-2; D is undetermined. Germline V gene data show CDR1 as WSHSY and CDR2 as SAAADI. This CDR3 has 13 residues. The CDR3 bases are TGCGCCGGCAGTGATGGTTCTGTTCAGCCCCAGCATTTT. This sequence encodes CAGSDGSVQPQHF.

V is TRBV19 and J is TRBJ2-2; a possible D gene is TRBD2 (5 bases). V was trimmed by 6 bases and J by 1 base, leaving 12 bases between them. CDR3 length equals 15 residues. The germline V gene encodes CDR1 LNHDA and CDR2 SQIVND (reference sequence). The CDR3 here is CASSKDSQNTGELFF. Here the CDR3 DNA reads TGTGCCAGTAGCAAGGACTCACAGAACACCGGGGAGCTGTTTTTT.

V gene TRBV5-1 combines with J gene TRBJ2-1; D not resolved. V was trimmed by 4 bases and J by 5 bases, leaving 4 bases between them. Germline V CDR1 and CDR2: SGHRS, YFSETQ. The CDR3 runs 11 residues. CDR3 protein: CASSINNEQFF. The DNA for the CDR3 is TGCGCCAGCAGCATAAACAATGAGCAGTTCTTC.

This clone was observed a handful of times. J is TRBJ1-1 and V is TRBV6-1; 11 bases map to TRBD1. J gave up 5 bases and V 0 bases, and 5 bases lay outside the gene matches. Germline CDR1 MNHNS, CDR2 SASEGT. This CDR3 contains 16 residues. This CDR3 is CASSEAGTGGTTEAFF. The DNA of the CDR3 is TGTGCCAGCAGTGAAGCGGGGACAGGGGGAACTACTGAAGCTTTCTTT.

The rearrangement uses TRBV7-6 and TRBJ1-1; D unresolved. The CDR3 totals 15 residues. Germline CDR1 and CDR2: SGHVS and FNYEAQ. The V and J ends lost 5 bases and 0 bases respectively, with 13 bases between them. In DNA form, the CDR3 reads TGTGCCAGCAGCCGCGCCCCGAACATGAACACTGAAGCTTTCTTT. Its translation is CASSRAPNMNTEAFF.

The rearrangement uses TRBV6-1 and TRBJ1-5, with D perhaps TRBD1 (5 bases). V lost 6 bases and J lost 5, with 11 bases in between. The germline CDR1 and CDR2 sequences are MNHNS and SASEGT. CDR3 size: 13 residues. CDR3 DNA sequence: TGTGCCAGCAGCGTACAGGAGCATCAGCCCCAGCATTTT. Translating gives CASSVQEHQPQHF.

The chain links TRBV5-1 to TRBJ2-1, with TRBD2 matching over 12 bases. This CDR3 contains 15 residues. CDR1 SGHRS and CDR2 YFSETQ come from the germline V gene. Trimming cost V 3 bases and J 8 bases; bases outside gene matches: 6. The CDR3 loop reads CASSSRTSGAHEQFF. CDR3 bases: TGCGCCAGCAGCTCAAGGACTAGCGGGGCCCATGAGCAGTTCTTC.

This chain joins TRBV5-1 and TRBJ2-7; 11 bases line up with TRBD1. This CDR3 region has 16 residues. Germline assignment: CDR1 SGHRS and CDR2 YFSETQ. The ends lost 4 bases at V and 2 bases at J; junction bases unmatched: 8. In DNA, the CDR3 is TGCGCCAGCAGCCCCCGCCCGGGACAGGGGGCCTACGAGCAGTACTTC. Its translation: CASSPRPGQGAYEQYF.

The chain is built from TRBV9 and TRBJ1-4, with D possibly TRBD1 on 5 matching bases. CDR3 length: 16 residues. Germline V gene data show CDR1 as SGDLS and CDR2 as YYNGEE. V lost 0 bases to trimming and J lost 7 bases, with 16 bases between them. The CDR3 loop reads CASSVDHGAGSEKLFF. The CDR3, as DNA: TGTGCCAGCAGCGTAGACCACGGGGCTGGGAGTGAAAAACTGTTTTTT.

This chain joins TRBV4-1 and TRBJ2-7; D is possibly TRBD2 (5 bases). Per the germline V gene, CDR1 is MGHRA and CDR2 is YSYEKL. The germline V and J ends were trimmed by 1 base and 2 bases, with 12 bases remaining between them. This CDR3 contains 15 residues. The CDR3 DNA sequence: TGCGCCAGCAGCCAAGGAACCGGGGTCCCCTACGAGCAGTACTTC. This codes for CASSQGTGVPYEQYF.

The chain recombines TRBV5-1 with TRBJ2-5; TRBD1 agrees at 7 bases. The CDR3 extends over 17 amino acids. The junction had 10 bases not matched to a gene; V was cut back by 0 bases and J by 2 bases. Germline assignment: CDR1 SGHRS and CDR2 YFSETQ. CDR3 DNA: TGCGCCAGCAGCTTGGACCCATCGGGACAGAATCAAGAGACCCAGTACTTC. As protein: CASSLDPSGQNQETQYF.

V and J are TRBV19 and TRBJ2-3; tentatively, D is TRBD2 (5 bases). CDR1 and CDR2 from the germline V gene are LNHDA and SQIVND (reference sequence). V shed 3 bases and J shed 6 bases, with 13 bases lying between them. The CDR3 runs to 14 residues. The CDR3 DNA sequence: TGTGCCAGTAGTATTAGGACCCGAGGGGATACGCAGTATTTT. Its protein is CASSIRTRGDTQYF. The whole variable domain, remainder taken from reference TRBV19 and TRBJ2-3, is DGGITQSPKYLFRKEGQNVTLSCEQNLNHDAMYWYRQDPGQGLRLIYYSQIVNDFQKGDIAEGYSVSREKKESFPLTVTSAQKNPTAFYLCASSIRTRGDTQYFGPGTRLTVL.

V is TRBV6-5 and J is TRBJ2-3; TRBD2 agrees at 7 bases. CDR3 size: 16 residues. V shed 2 bases and J 3 bases; nucleotides not matched to a gene: 8. Germline assignment: CDR1 MNHEY and CDR2 SVGAGI. The CDR3 reads CASSYGGVLGTDTQYF. The CDR3 bases are TGTGCCAGCAGTTACGGGGGGGTACTTGGGACAGATACGCAGTATTTT.

The J gene is TRBJ2-3, the V gene TRBV18; 11 bases align to TRBD2. With 3 bases clipped from V and 1 base from J, the junction kept 3 bases outside the gene matches. The CDR3 is 16 residues long. The germline gives CDR1 KGHSH, CDR2 LQKENI. The chain's CDR3 is CASSPPTSGGTDTQYF. CDR3 DNA sequence: TGTGCCAGCTCACCTCCGACTAGCGGGGGCACAGATACGCAGTATTTT.

The chain employs TRBV9 and TRBJ2-3; 14 nucleotides align to TRBD2. The germline CDR1 and CDR2 sequences are SGDLS and YYNGEE. After removal of 4 bases from V and 7 bases from J, the junction contained 8 bases not matched to a gene. The CDR3 loop spans 16 amino acids. CDR3 region: CASSITGLAGANTQYF. The CDR3, as DNA: TGTGCCAGCAGCATAACGGGACTAGCGGGGGCGAATACGCAGTATTTT. Together with reference TRBV9 and TRBJ2-3, the CDR3 gives the full variable domain: DSGVTQTPKHLITATGQRVTLRCSPRSGDLSVYWYQQSLDQGLQFLIQYYNGEERAKGNILERFSAQQFPDLHSELNLSSLELGDSALYFCASSITGLAGANTQYFGPGTRLTVL.

The V call is TRBV18, the J call TRBJ2-1, with 9 bases identical to TRBD1. Germline V gives CDR1 KGHSH, CDR2 LQKENI. J lost 2 bases, V lost 3 bases, and 5 bases had no gene match. CDR3 size: 16 residues. CDR3 amino acids: CASSPMGQGPYNEQFF. CDR3 in DNA: TGTGCCAGCTCACCGATGGGACAGGGTCCCTACAATGAGCAGTTCTTC.

This clone occurred once. This sequence joins TRBV15 and TRBJ1-5; D may be TRBD1 (5 bases). Trimming shortened V by 3 bases and J by 2 bases, and 26 bases separated the two germline ends. The CDR3 runs to 20 residues. CDR1 and CDR2 from the germline V gene are LNHNV and YYDKDF (reference sequence). The CDR3 DNA is TGTGCCACCAGCAGGGCCTGGGGAGGGGCGTCCGCAGTAGGCAATCAGCCCCAGCATTTT. Protein sequence: CATSRAWGGASAVGNQPQHF.

This chain links TRBV6-5 with TRBJ2-1; 10 positions agree with TRBD1. Looked up from germline, CDR1 is MNHEY and CDR2 is SVGAGI. Trimming removed 6 bases from V and 5 bases from J; junction bases left unmatched: 4. The CDR3 contains 14 residues. CDR3: CASRRQGADNEQFF. The CDR3 coding sequence is TGTGCCAGCAGGCGACAGGGGGCGGACAATGAGCAGTTCTTC.

V usage is TRBV7-3 and J usage is TRBJ1-2, with D perhaps TRBD1 (6 bases). The V end was cut by 2 bases, the J end by 4 bases, with 17 bases between. From germline, CDR1 is SGHTA and CDR2 FQGTGA. The CDR3 has 16 residues. The CDR3 region has the DNA TGTGCCAGCAGCTTAGGACCCTCGTTGGACAGCTATGGCTACACCTTC. Protein: CASSLGPSLDSYGYTF.

The rearrangement joins TRBV30 to TRBJ1-6; D possibly corresponds to TRBD1 (5 bases). This CDR3 contains 14 residues. Trimming removed 2 bases from V and 6 bases from J, with 11 bases in between. The V gene's germline CDR1 is GTSNPN and CDR2 SVGIG (reference sequence). CDR3 sequence reads: CAWSRGEGNSPLHF. In DNA, the CDR3 is TGTGCCTGGAGTCGGGGGGAGGGTAATTCACCCCTCCACTTT.

This clone turned up a few times. V gene TRBV23-1 combines with J gene TRBJ1-1; unclear D gene. TRBV23-1 is reported as an ORF; its role is uncertain. This CDR3 has 11 amino acids. Between the trimmed V and J ends, which lost 4 bases and 7 bases, there was a span of 7 bases. CDR3 amino acids: CASSRNLEAFF. The DNA for the CDR3 is TGCGCCAGCAGTCGGAACCTTGAAGCTTTCTTT.

V and J are TRBV6-6 and TRBJ2-3, with 8 bases that match TRBD2. Germline-derived CDR1 and CDR2 are MNHNY and SVGAGI (reference sequence). V gave up 6 bases and J gave up 1 base; unmatched junction bases: 3. The CDR3 has 14 amino acids. The CDR3 here is CASSPGLGTDTQYF. In nucleotides, the CDR3 is TGTGCCAGCAGCCCGGGACTAGGCACAGATACGCAGTATTTT.

The rearrangement links TRBV5-1 to TRBJ1-5; D not resolved. Germline-derived CDR1 and CDR2 are SGHRS and YFSETQ. This CDR3 region has 13 residues. The ends were cut back, 4 bases at V and 2 bases at J, with 7 bases in the middle. The CDR3 region is CASSPRGNQPQHF. In DNA form, the CDR3 reads TGCGCCAGCAGCCCGAGGGGCAATCAGCCCCAGCATTTT. The full variable domain, its missing parts supplied by reference TRBV5-1 and TRBJ1-5, is KAGVTQTPRYLIKTRGQQVTLSCSPISGHRSVSWYQQTPGQGLQFLFEYFSETQRNKGNFPGRFSGRQFSNSRSEMNVSTLELGDSALYLCASSPRGNQPQHFGDGTRLSIL.

This sequence joins TRBV11-2 and TRBJ2-7; no clear D. The CDR3 spans 15 residues. V dropped 2 bases and J dropped 0 bases, with 11 bases sitting between them. Per germline, CDR1 SGHAT and CDR2 FQNNGV. The CDR3 DNA sequence: TGTGCCAGCAGCTTACTTAGGCAGGTCTCCTACGAGCAGTACTTC. It yields the protein CASSLLRQVSYEQYF.

This chain uses TRBV9 with TRBJ2-3; 8 bases map to TRBD2. V gave up 4 bases and J gave up 4 bases; unmatched junction bases: 8. Germline CDR1 reads SGDLS; CDR2 reads YYNGEE. This CDR3 is 15 amino acids long. The CDR3 coding sequence is TGTGCCAGCAGCACACGGACTAGCTTGGCAGATACGCAGTATTTT. This codes for CASSTRTSLADTQYF.

The J gene is TRBJ1-1, the V gene TRBV19; possibly TRBD1 for D (5 bases). This CDR3 region has 12 residues. Looked up from germline, CDR1 is LNHDA and CDR2 is SQIVND (reference sequence). The V end lost 1 base, the J end lost 11 bases, and 11 bases lay between the germline ends. CDR3 sequence: CASSIVGGTAFF. In DNA, the CDR3 is TGTGCCAGTAGTATAGTTGGGGGAACCGCTTTCTTT. The variable domain in full, completed from reference TRBV19 and TRBJ1-1, reads DGGITQSPKYLFRKEGQNVTLSCEQNLNHDAMYWYRQDPGQGLRLIYYSQIVNDFQKGDIAEGYSVSREKKESFPLTVTSAQKNPTAFYLCASSIVGGTAFFGQGTRLTVV.

The table lists this clone with a count of one. The gene calls are TRBV18 and TRBJ2-7, with a possible D match to TRBD1 (5 bases). The CDR3 spans 12 residues. CDR1 is KGHSH, CDR2 LQKENI, per germline. The germline V and J ends were trimmed by 3 bases and 6 bases, with 9 bases remaining between them. Here the CDR3 reads CASSPTDSEQYF. Written as DNA, the CDR3 is TGTGCCAGCTCACCGACAGATTCCGAGCAGTACTTC. Drawing the rest from reference TRBV18 and TRBJ2-7, the complete variable domain is NAGVMQNPRHLVRRRGQEARLRCSPMKGHSHVYWYRQLPEEGLKFMVYLQKENIIDESGMPKERFSAEFPKEGPSILRIQQVVRGDSAAYFCASSPTDSEQYFGPGTRLTVT.

This CDR3 is CASTPTGFQETQYF. CDR3 DNA: TGCGCCAGCACTCCTACCGGGTTTCAAGAGACCCAGTACTTC. The V and J genes are TRBV5-1 and TRBJ2-5, with D hard to call. This CDR3 comprises 14 residues. Deletions cut 6 bases from V and 2 bases from J, with 14 bases between. Germline CDR1 is SGHRS and CDR2 is YFSETQ.

The chain is built from TRBV7-9 and TRBJ1-3; D not certain. CDR1 SEHNR and CDR2 FQNEAQ come from the germline V gene (reference sequence). With 5 bases removed from V and 1 base from J, the gap between germline ends came to 9 bases. CDR3 size: 14 residues. CDR3 DNA: TGTGCCAGCAGCCCCTCGGGGTCTGGAAACACCATATATTTT. Residues: CASSPSGSGNTIYF.

The chain carries TRBV19 and TRBJ1-1; TRBD1 matches at 8 bases. CDR3 length: 13 residues. Trimming took 5 bases from V and 4 from J; bases not matched to a gene: 3. Germline V gene data show CDR1 as LNHDA and CDR2 as SQIVND (reference sequence). The DNA of the CDR3 is TGTGCCAGTAGTCATGACAGGGGCACTGAAGCTTTCTTT. Residues: CASSHDRGTEAFF.